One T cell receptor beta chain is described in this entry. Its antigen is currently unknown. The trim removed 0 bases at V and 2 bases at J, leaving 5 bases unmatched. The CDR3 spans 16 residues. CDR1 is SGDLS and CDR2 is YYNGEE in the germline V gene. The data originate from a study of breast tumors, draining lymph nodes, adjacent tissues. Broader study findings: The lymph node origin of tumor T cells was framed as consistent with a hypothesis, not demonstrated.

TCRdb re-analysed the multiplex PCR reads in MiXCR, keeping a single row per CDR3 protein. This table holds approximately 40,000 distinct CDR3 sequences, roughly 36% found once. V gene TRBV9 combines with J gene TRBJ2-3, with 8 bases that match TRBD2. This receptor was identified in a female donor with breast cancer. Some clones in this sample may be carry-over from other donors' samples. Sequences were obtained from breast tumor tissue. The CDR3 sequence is CASSVELAGFTDTQYF. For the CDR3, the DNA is TGTGCCAGCAGCGTAGAATTAGCGGGGTTCACAGATACGCAGTATTTT.